This T cell receptor (beta chain) is from a study of T cells in Graves' hyperthyroidism and ophthalmopathy. Study-wide background: It was at initial diagnosis, before any treatment, that peripheral blood was collected.

Regarding the study as a whole: Researchers found most expanded thyroid clonotypes above 0.001 in blood as well.

In its sample, this clonotype was seen many times. Antigen: not known. From RNA transcripts, TCR beta CDR3 regions were amplified. TCR CDR3 regions were first amplified by RT-PCR with HTBI primers. In TCRdb, the multiplex PCR reads were re-called with MiXCR into one record per CDR3 protein. The table includes some 500,000 distinct CDR3 sequences, about 16% detected once. The clonotype was recovered from a woman aged 30 to 39 with Graves' ophthalmopathy. The specimen was blood.

The CDR3 DNA follows: TGTGCCAGCATAAGCTTGGACACTAACTATGGCTACACCTTC. Translating it yields CASISLDTNYGYTF. The chain links TRBV7-9 to TRBJ1-2; perhaps TRBD1 as D (5 bases). Germline CDR1 SEHNR, CDR2 FQNEAQ (reference sequence). Trimming cost V 7 bases and J 0 bases, with 12 bases left between them. The CDR3 loop spans 14 amino acids.